This T cell receptor (beta chain) was sequenced in a study of blood T cell repertoires in COVID-19. Using immunoSEQ multiplex PCR, the repertoire was profiled, and TCRdb retains in-frame clones only, with some absent. The profile shows around 400,000 clones, 87% of them singletons. Unmatched junction bases numbered 9, after V lost 5 bases and J lost 2 bases. The germline CDR1 and CDR2 sequences are SGHAT and FQNNGV. This CDR3 spans 15 amino acids. The TCR sequence derives from a woman aged 25 to 39 with COVID-19, enrolled during active disease. The sample was peripheral blood. The gene calls are TRBV11-2 and TRBJ2-7; 7 bases line up with TRBD1. This CDR3 reads CASSILTGVTYEQYF. CDR3 DNA: TGTGCCAGCAGCATCCTTACAGGGGTGACCTACGAGCAGTACTTC.